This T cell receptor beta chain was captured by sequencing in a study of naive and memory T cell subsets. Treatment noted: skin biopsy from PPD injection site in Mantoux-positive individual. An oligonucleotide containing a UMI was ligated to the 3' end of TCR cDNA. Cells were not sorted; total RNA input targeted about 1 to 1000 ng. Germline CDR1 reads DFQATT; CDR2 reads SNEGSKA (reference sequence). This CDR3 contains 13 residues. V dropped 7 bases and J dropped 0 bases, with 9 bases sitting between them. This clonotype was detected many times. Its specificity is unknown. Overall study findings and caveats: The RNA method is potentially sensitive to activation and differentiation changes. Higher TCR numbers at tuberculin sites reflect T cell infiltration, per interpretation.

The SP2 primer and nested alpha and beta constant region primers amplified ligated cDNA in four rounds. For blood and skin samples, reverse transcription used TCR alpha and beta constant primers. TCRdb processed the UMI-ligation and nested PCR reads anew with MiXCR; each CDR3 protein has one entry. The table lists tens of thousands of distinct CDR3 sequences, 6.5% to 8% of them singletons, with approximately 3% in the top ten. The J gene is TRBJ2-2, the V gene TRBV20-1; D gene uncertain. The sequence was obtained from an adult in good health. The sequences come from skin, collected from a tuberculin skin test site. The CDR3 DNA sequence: TGCAGTGTGCCCGAGACGAACACCGGGGAGCTGTTTTTT. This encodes CSVPETNTGELFF.